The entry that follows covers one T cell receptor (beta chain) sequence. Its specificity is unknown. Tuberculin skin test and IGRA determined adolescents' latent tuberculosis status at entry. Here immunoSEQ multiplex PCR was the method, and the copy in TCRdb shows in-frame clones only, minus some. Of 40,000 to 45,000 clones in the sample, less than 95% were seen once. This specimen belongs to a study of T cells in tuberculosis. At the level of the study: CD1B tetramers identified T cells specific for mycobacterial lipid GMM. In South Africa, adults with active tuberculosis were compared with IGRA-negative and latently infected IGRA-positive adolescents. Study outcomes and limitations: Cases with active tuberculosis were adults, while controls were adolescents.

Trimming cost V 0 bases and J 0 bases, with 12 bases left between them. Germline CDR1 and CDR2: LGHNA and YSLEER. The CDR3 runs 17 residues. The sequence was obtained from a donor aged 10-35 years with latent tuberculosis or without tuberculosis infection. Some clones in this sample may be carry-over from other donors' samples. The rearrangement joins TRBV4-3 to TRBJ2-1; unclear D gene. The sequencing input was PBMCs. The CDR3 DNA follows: TGCGCCAGCAGCCAAGATGTCTACCAAGTCTCCTACAATGAGCAGTTCTTC. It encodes CASSQDVYQVSYNEQFF.